The rows below give T cell receptor beta chains drawn from one sample of a study of OX40 agonist ivuxolimab in advanced cancers. Some clones are missing from TCRdb's copy, which holds only in-frame ones; the method was immunoSEQ multiplex PCR. The table has 50,000 to 70,000 clones, about 86% seen once. The sequencing here drew on CD4+ or CD8+ T cells sorted from blood, taken in a trial of the OX40 agonist ivuxolimab. The origin of the receptors is an adult with an advanced solid tumor such as melanoma, head and neck, liver or kidney cancer. Both conserved end residues are part of each CDR3. Fields, in order: J gene, D gene, clone size, V gene, CDR3 DNA, CDR3 protein. The D gene is left open where the match is weak. Part of the rows lack a size; the others show once, few, many or a class for expanded clones.

TRBJ2-5	NA	NA	TRBV7-9	TGTGCCAGCAGCCATGACCTCCCCCCGACCCAGTACTTC	CASSHDLPPTQYF
TRBJ2-3	NA	once	TRBV7-8	TGTGCCAGCAGCTACGAAATGAGGGATACGCAGTATTTT	CASSYEMRDTQYF
TRBJ2-2	NA	NA	TRBV1	TGCACCAGCAGCCGTGGGGGCGCGGGCACCGGGGAGCTGTTTTTT	CTSSRGGAGTGELFF
TRBJ2-5	TRBD2	NA	TRBV4-2	TGTGCCAGCAGCCAAGGCGGGGGGGCCGGTGAGACCCAGTACTTC	CASSQGGGAGETQYF
TRBJ1-6	NA	NA	TRBV9	TGTGCTCGCCGGAATTCTAATTCACCCCTCCACTTT	CARRNSNSPLHF
TRBJ1-1	TRBD1	NA	TRBV5-6	TGTGCCAGCAACTACGGGACAGAGAACACTGAAGCTTTCTTT	CASNYGTENTEAFF
TRBJ1-1	NA	NA	TRBV5-4	TGTGCCAGCAGCGTGGGACGCACTGAAGCTTTCTTT	CASSVGRTEAFF
TRBJ2-1	TRBD2	NA	TRBV19	TGTGCCAGTAGGGGGGGGAGGGCCACCAATGAGCAGTTCTTC	CASRGGRATNEQFF
TRBJ1-1	NA	NA	TRBV5-4	TGTGCCAGCAGCCCGGACTTCGCGAACACTGAAGCTTTCTTT	CASSPDFANTEAFF
TRBJ1-6	TRBD1	NA	TRBV7-9	TGTGCCAGCAGCCTCCTTCCGGGACAGGGTAATTCACCCCTCCACTTT	CASSLLPGQGNSPLHF
TRBJ2-3	NA	NA	TRBV21-1	TGTGCCAGCAGCAAAAGGTCAGATCCGGCTCGCACAGATACGCAGTATTTT	CASSKRSDPARTDTQYF
TRBJ2-4	TRBD1	NA	TRBV11-2	TGTGCCAGCAGCACCAGAAACAGGGGGAACATTCAGTACTTC	CASSTRNRGNIQYF
TRBJ1-2	NA	NA	TRBV5-1	TGCGCCAGCAGCTTGGTTGGGGATGGCTACACCTTC	CASSLVGDGYTF
TRBJ2-5	TRBD2	NA	TRBV19	TGTGCCAGTAGTAGCTCCCGGAGCGGGGGGGCGGAGACCCAGTACTTC	CASSSSRSGGAETQYF
TRBJ2-2	NA	NA	TRBV28	TGTGCCAGCAGGCCTGAACTTGGACTGGCGAACACCGGGGAGCTGTTTTTT	CASRPELGLANTGELFF
TRBJ1-4	NA	NA	TRBV13	TGTGCCAGCAGCCCTCGGGAGGCCCTTAATGAAAAACTGTTTTTT	CASSPREALNEKLFF
TRBJ1-6	NA	NA	TRBV28	TGTGCCAGCAGCACGGACGTGCCCCTCCACTTT	CASSTDVPLHF
TRBJ2-4	TRBD1	NA	TRBV5-4	TGTGCCAGCAGCTTGGGACAGGGGGCCAAAAACATTCAGTACTTC	CASSLGQGAKNIQYF
TRBJ2-3	NA	NA	TRBV4-2	TGTGCCAGCAGCCTAACCAATCTAGCGAATACGCAGTATTTT	CASSLTNLANTQYF
TRBJ1-4	NA	NA	TRBV28	TGTGCCAGCAGTCTTTGGGGGGGAGGTGAAAAACTGTTTTTT	CASSLWGGGEKLFF
TRBJ2-7	TRBD2	NA	TRBV27	TGTGCCAGCAGCCCGATACTAGCGACATTATACGAGCAGTACTTC	CASSPILATLYEQYF
TRBJ2-5	TRBD1	once	TRBV19	TGTGCCAGTAGCACAGGGGGCTCCACACAAGAGACCCAGTACTTC	CASSTGGSTQETQYF
TRBJ1-2	NA	NA	TRBV30	TGTGCCTGGAGTCACAGATCGTATGGCTACACCTTC	CAWSHRSYGYTF
TRBJ2-1	NA	NA	TRBV28	TGTGCCAGCAGGAGCGACTCCTACAATGAGCAGTTCTTC	CASRSDSYNEQFF
TRBJ1-1	NA	few	TRBV6-5	TGTGCCAGCAGTTACGTCGAGAACACTGAAGCTTTCTTT	CASSYVENTEAFF
TRBJ2-4	NA	NA	TRBV9	TGTGCCAGCAGCTTGGACAGTGGGGTCCGGAACATTCAGTACTTC	CASSLDSGVRNIQYF
TRBJ2-3	TRBD2	NA	TRBV19	TGTGCCAGTAGTAATGTCCCAGGACTAGCGGGCAATACGCAGTATTTT	CASSNVPGLAGNTQYF
TRBJ1-5	NA	NA	TRBV15	TGTGCCACCAGCAGAGAGGGGGCGGTCGGCAATCAGCCCCAGCATTTT	CATSREGAVGNQPQHF
TRBJ1-1	NA	NA	TRBV6-5	TGTGCCAGCAGTTACCTGCCAGCACTTGGGGCTTTCTTT	CASSYLPALGAFF
TRBJ2-1	TRBD1	NA	TRBV11-2	TGTGCCAGCAGCTTAGATCGGGACAGTTTTATGTTCTTC	CASSLDRDSFMFF
TRBJ2-4	NA	NA	TRBV5-5	TGTGCCAGCAGCTTGAATTCTTACATTCAGTACTTC	CASSLNSYIQYF
TRBJ1-2	NA	NA	TRBV10-3	TGTGCCATCAGTGATACCGACTTGGAAGGCTACACCTTC	CAISDTDLEGYTF
TRBJ1-6	NA	once	TRBV5-1	TGCGCCAGCAGCTTGGGCGTAAATAATTCACCCCTCCACTTT	CASSLGVNNSPLHF
TRBJ1-5	TRBD1	few	TRBV6-1	TGTGCCAGCATCGGACAGGGAAACAATCAGCCCCAGCATTTT	CASIGQGNNQPQHF
TRBJ2-3	TRBD2	NA	TRBV7-9	TGTGCCAGCAGCGATGTACGACTAGCGGGAGTGGCAGATACACAGTATTTT	CASSDVRLAGVADTQYF
TRBJ2-3	NA	NA	TRBV6-4	TGTGCCAGCAGTGACAGGACAGATACGCAGTATTTT	CASSDRTDTQYF
TRBJ1-1	NA	once	TRBV28	TGTGCCAGCAGTTTATGGGACGGTAACACTGAAGCTTTCTTT	CASSLWDGNTEAFF
TRBJ2-1	NA	NA	TRBV15	TGTGCCACCAGCGTACAATGGGGGACTCCTTCCTACAATGAGCAGTTCTTC	CATSVQWGTPSYNEQFF
TRBJ2-2	TRBD1	once	TRBV7-3	TGTGCCAGCAGCTTAGGGACAGGGGCCAACACCGGGGAGCTGTTTTTT	CASSLGTGANTGELFF
TRBJ2-1	TRBD1	NA	TRBV2	TGTGCCAGCAGCCTCCGGGACAGGTTCCACAATGAGCAGTTCTTC	CASSLRDRFHNEQFF